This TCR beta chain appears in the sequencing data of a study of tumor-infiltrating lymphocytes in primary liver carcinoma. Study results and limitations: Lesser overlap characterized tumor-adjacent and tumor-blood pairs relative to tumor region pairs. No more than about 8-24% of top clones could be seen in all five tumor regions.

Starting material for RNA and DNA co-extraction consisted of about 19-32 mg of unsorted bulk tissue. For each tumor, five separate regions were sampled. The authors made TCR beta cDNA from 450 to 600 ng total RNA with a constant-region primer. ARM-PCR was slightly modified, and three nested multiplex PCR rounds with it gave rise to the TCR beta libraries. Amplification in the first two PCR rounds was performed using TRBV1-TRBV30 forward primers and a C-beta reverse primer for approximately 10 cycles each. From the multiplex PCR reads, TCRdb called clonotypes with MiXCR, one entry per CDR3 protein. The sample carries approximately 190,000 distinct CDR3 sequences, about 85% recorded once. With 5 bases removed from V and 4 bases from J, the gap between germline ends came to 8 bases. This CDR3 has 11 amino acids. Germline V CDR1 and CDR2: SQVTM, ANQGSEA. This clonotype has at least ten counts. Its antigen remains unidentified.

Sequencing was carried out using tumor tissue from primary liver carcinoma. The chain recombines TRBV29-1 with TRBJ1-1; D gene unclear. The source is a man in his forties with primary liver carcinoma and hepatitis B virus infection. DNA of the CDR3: TGCAGCGTTCGATCGGGCACTGAAGCTTTCTTT. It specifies CSVRSGTEAFF.